Sequencing of this T cell receptor beta chain was carried out in a study of cytomegalovirus exposure and HLA in healthy donors (dated by TCRdb to about 2017). With respect to the entire study: An earlier analysis of roughly 500 of the donors reported 250 to 300 Gb of sequence data and some 110 million unique TCR beta sequences obtained from approximately 180 million T cells. The T cell repertoires of roughly 660 subjects were profiled by immunosequencing and related to cytomegalovirus serostatus. Across roughly 420 genotyped donors of the cohort, an average of about 240,000 unique TCR beta nucleotide sequences per donor were sequenced, and around 19% of those sequences were non-productive. All discovery cohort repertoires had been generated using a single sequencing platform. An earlier analysis of roughly 580 of the donors used high-throughput TCR beta sequencing to judge whether each TCR beta V gene segment behaved as functional or pseudogenic. The study was designed to test whether signatures of past pathogen exposure could be identified by cataloging public T cell receptors. Donor age, sex, ethnicity and CMV serostatus were compiled alongside the repertoire data. Typing coverage differed by locus: A, B, C, DRB1 and DQB1 were typed in about 620-640 donors, DQA1 in 500 to 550, DPA1 in around 580, and DPB1 in 472. HLA typing covered class I and class II loci at four-digit resolution. A later genetic analysis took genome-wide SNP genotypes for 398 of the 666 donors and used that subset as a discovery cohort. High-throughput TCR immunosequencing, statistical association of individual TCRs with disease status, and machine learning were combined to predict cytomegalovirus infection status. To study patterns of TCR occurrence, a later analysis re-analyzed previously published TCR beta repertoires from 550 to 800 donors and added high-resolution HLA genotyping. The later analysis used no new phenotypic data to find candidate immune exposures, relying instead on TCR beta sequences and their occurrence across donors. Along with the roughly 610-subject first cohort, a separate validation cohort of over a hundred different subjects was used. Roughly 5 DR-DQ haplotypes were treated as single units for association and clustering because of strong linkage in the cohort. Approximately 300 gigabases of sequencing data and around 80 million unique TCR sequences made up an early release that covered about 640 HLA-typed donors. Of the approximately 400 genotyped donors, about 84% fell in the genetic ancestry cluster associated with self-reported Caucasian donors. Overall study results and their limits: Most CMV-associated TCR beta chains appeared to be HLA-restricted in a later analysis, and the HLA associations seemed to be driven largely by CMV exposure. This cohort had only TCR beta chains sequenced, and the lack of alpha or paired-chain data limited which features could be detected. Presence/absence analyses assumed roughly uniform sequencing depth across donors, an assumption that may not hold. The classifier was reported to diagnose cytomegalovirus status with high specificity and sensitivity in both the original and validation cohorts. V-gene and J-gene trimming of TCR beta chains was associated with a missense DCLRE1C variant in a later genetic analysis, and the association was replicated in an independent cohort. When HLA alleles, especially DR and DQ, strongly co-occurred, attributing TCR associations to individual alleles was difficult. According to a later genetic analysis, donors in an Asian-associated ancestry cluster had fewer N-insertions in productive TCRs than the approximately 690-donor mean. Because HLA typing was missing for some donors at each locus, association tests included only the typed subset. The 87-base-pair reads could not distinguish some IMGT-functional V segments, including TRBV6-2 and TRBV6-3, so those segments were excluded. According to a later analysis, parvovirus B19, influenza, CMV and Epstein-Barr virus appeared linked to several top co-occurrence clusters. In vitro tests confirmed that a few of the cytomegalovirus-associated TCR beta chains recognize cytomegalovirus antigens. A group of highly shared sequence variants was considered likely to be a technical artifact of the sequencing pipeline. A further reported finding was that TCR beta sequences accurately predicted the HLA-A and HLA-B alleles for most subjects in the first cohort. According to the authors, the approach could potentially be generalized to other disease states and immunological phenotypes. In a later analysis, HLA-associated TCR beta chains showed more clonal expansion and lower generation probabilities than non-associated chains that were equally common. According to a later analysis, TCR association rates differed among HLA loci, with DRB1 alleles showing the most associated TCRs and HLA-C alleles showing the fewest. Broadly in line with IMGT annotations, most TCR beta V segments showed up in productive rearrangements about 90% or about 30% of the time in an earlier analysis of some 590 of the donors. A total of fewer than 200 TCR beta chains were listed by the study as associated with cytomegalovirus. The earlier analysis of 587 of the donors excluded over 15 rarely observed V segments, including chromosome 9 orphons, because counts were too low. Linkage disequilibrium might explain the correlated functional status among segregating V segments, but an unknown experimental factor could not be excluded. Immune exposure information for the cohort was limited to CMV serostatus. Specific HLA alleles were associated with 16,951 TCR beta sequences at a false discovery rate of 0.05 in a later analysis. Most TCR sequences were seen in very few donors, while some public TCRs were found in many individuals.

The CDR3 runs 14 residues from the cysteine to the phenylalanine. Left in the record is the CDR3 DNA by itself, 42 bases read in frame from the first base. CDR1 and CDR2, per the germline V gene, are SGHDT and YYEEEE. The table lists this clone with a few counts. Its antigen is unknown. Base qualities are not at hand, and no much larger clone is one base apart. The library relied on the immunoSEQ multiplex PCR assay. A mixture of 60 forward primers for TCR Vbeta segments and 13 reverse primers for TCR Jbeta segments was used in the multiplex PCR. A multiplex PCR assay on genomic DNA amplified the CDR3 region of rearranged TCR beta genes. The amplified TCR beta libraries were sequenced on the Illumina HiSeq System as 87-base-pair reads. As for the original processing: A later analysis counted some 74 million unique TCR beta chains across the 666 repertoires, and 9.5 million to 11 million of these chains were shared by at least two donors. A nearest-neighbor algorithm error-corrected the raw reads and collapsed the reads into unique sequences, merging closely related sequences to remove PCR and sequencing errors. To assign V, D and J gene segments, CDR3 sequences were aligned to IMGT reference sequences. For a sequence to be retained, at least a six-nucleotide match to both a V gene segment and a J gene segment was required. Rearrangements were called productive when the CDR3 lacked stop codons and stayed in frame with V and J; all others were non-productive. Following IMGT convention, CDR3 was defined as the stretch from the second conserved V-encoded cysteine to the conserved J-encoded phenylalanine. The earlier analysis of 587 of the donors excluded sequences that lacked an unambiguous match to a single V gene segment. In an earlier analysis of 587 of the donors, V segments were called functional above 56.7% productive rearrangements and were called segregating when the between-donor standard deviation exceeded 5%. A statistical classification framework was built to diagnose cytomegalovirus status from the catalog of TCR beta chain sequences. A later analysis assigned V and J genes by comparing TCR nucleotide sequences with IMGT/GENE-DB human TR gene sequences. In a later analysis, CDR3 sequences and most-parsimonious VDJ recombination scenarios were assigned using the TCRdist pipeline. In a later analysis, each TCR beta chain was defined by its CDR3 amino acid sequence together with its V-gene family, and reads lacking a unique V-gene family were excluded. To address suspected cross-contamination and a sequencing artifact, a later analysis removed some 620 highly shared, low-generation-probability nucleotide sequences. In a later analysis, a clonal expansion index was calculated for each public chain from normalized within-repertoire ranks of inferred template counts. In a later analysis, generation probabilities were computed with a VDJ recombination model fitted to out-of-frame rearrangements, and the resulting probabilities were checked against IGoR. In a later analysis, hypergeometric tests were used to score TCR-TCR, TCR-HLA and TCR-CMV co-occurrence, with a repertoire-size bias correction applied to TCR pairs. A later analysis estimated false discovery rates by permuting HLA or CMV assignments 20 times. In a later analysis, co-occurring TCRs were grouped using DBSCAN, and TCRdist sequence similarity was added for clustering within HLA-allele-positive subsets. For co-occurrence clustering, repertoires with fewer than 30,000 or more than 120,000 public chains were excluded, along with roughly 5 repertoires with anomalous nucleotide sharing. The clones in this table, taken by TCRdb from immuneACCESS, are in-frame only. Not every clone is retained; where verified, under half of the shortfall comes from an unresolved V gene, and the cause of the rest is unknown. The DNA was the basis for D and trimming; V, J and clone size are from that table. This sample is represented by approximately 170,000 clones; around 80% of them were singletons. The ten biggest clones cover under 2.5% of the sample.

The cohort comprised around 700 healthy bone marrow donors. All cohort members were sampled while nominally healthy, although unrecorded immune exposures were likely present. The donor tested CMV seropositive and was one of the 289 seropositive cohort members. A peripheral blood sample was provided by each donor, and peripheral blood mononuclear cells were used for TCR beta sequencing. Genomic DNA extraction from the blood cell samples was performed with the Qiagen DNeasy Blood Extraction Kit. Sequenced input: PBMCs. This sequence uses TRBV5-6 and TRBJ2-5; a stretch of 7 junction bases matches TRBD1. The closer fit of TRBJ2-7 to the DNA end suggests the J call may be wrong. This clonotype was obtained from a woman in her 30s in good health and CMV-seropositive. Here is the DNA: TGTGCCAGCAGCTCAAGACAGGGTTCCTACGAGCAGTACTTC. It translates to CASSSRQGSYEQYF.